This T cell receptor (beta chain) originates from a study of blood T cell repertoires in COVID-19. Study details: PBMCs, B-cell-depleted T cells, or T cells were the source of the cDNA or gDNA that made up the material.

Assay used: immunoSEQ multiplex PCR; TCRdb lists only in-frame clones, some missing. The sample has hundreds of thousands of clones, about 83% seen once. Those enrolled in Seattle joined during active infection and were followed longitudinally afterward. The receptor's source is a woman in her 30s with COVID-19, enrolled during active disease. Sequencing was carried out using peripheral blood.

CDR3 nucleotide sequence: TGTGCCAGCAGCCCCCGGGGGGGGGAGCTCAACACTGAAGCTTTCTTT. Residues: CASSPRGGELNTEAFF. The chain couples TRBV7-9 to TRBJ1-1; possible D gene TRBD1, 5 bases. Trimming took off 5 bases at V and 2 bases at J, with 18 bases between the two ends. CDR1 is SEHNR, CDR2 FQNEAQ, per germline (reference sequence). The CDR3 runs to 16 residues. Together with reference TRBV7-9 and TRBJ1-1, the CDR3 gives the full variable domain: DTGVSQNPRHKITKRGQNVTFRCDPISEHNRLYWYRQTLGQGPEFLTYFQNEAQLEKSRLLSDRFSAERPKGSFSTLEIQRTEQGDSAMYLCASSPRGGELNTEAFFGQGTRLTVV.